This T cell receptor (beta chain) was captured by sequencing in a study of blood T cell repertoires in COVID-19. Some clones are missing from TCRdb's copy, which holds only in-frame ones; the method was immunoSEQ multiplex PCR. Among about 190,000 clones listed, less than 85% were seen once. This receptor was obtained from a woman in her 30s who had recovered from COVID-19. The source material was PBMCs or T cells enriched from blood (not recorded which).

DNA of the CDR3: TGCAGCGTAGGACAGGACGCTAACTATGGCTACACCTTC. Translating it yields CSVGQDANYGYTF. This chain links TRBV29-1 with TRBJ1-2; 7 bases agree with TRBD1. This CDR3 contains 13 residues. V was pared by 6 bases and J by 0 bases, with 4 bases of the junction left unmatched. Germline loops: CDR1 SQVTM, CDR2 ANQGSEA.